The 18 T cell receptor beta chains in this list originate from one sample, sequenced in a study of T cells in localized non-small cell lung cancer. Only in-frame clones appear in the TCRdb table, and some are missing; sequencing was by immunoSEQ multiplex PCR. The data hold tens of thousands of clones, with around 81% observed a single time. Sequencing used peripheral blood, obtained before any cancer treatment. Source of these receptors: a female donor of 60 years or more with stage II squamous cell lung carcinoma.

This clone was observed a few times. The rearrangement links TRBV5-6 to TRBJ1-2, with D unresolved. The CDR3 consists of 14 residues. The germline V gene has CDR1 SGHDT and CDR2 YYEEEE. Trimming removed 4 bases at V and 6 bases at J, with 16 bases between. The CDR3, as DNA: TGTGCCAGCAGCCCCGCTTGGGATGATAATGGCTACACCTTC. Its translation: CASSPAWDDNGYTF.

The chain links TRBV7-3 to TRBJ2-3; 8 bases are a match to TRBD2. The CDR3 loop spans 15 amino acids. Germline CDR1 and CDR2: SGHTA and FQGTGA. Trimming at V came to 6 bases and at J to 7 bases, leaving 12 bases not matched to a gene. The CDR3 region is CASRPAGEGIHTQYF. In nucleotides, the CDR3 is TGTGCCAGCAGGCCAGCGGGGGAGGGTATTCATACGCAGTATTTT. The variable domain in full, with the rest retrieved from reference TRBV7-3 and TRBJ2-3, is GAGVSQTPSNKVTEKGKYVELRCDPISGHTALYWYRQSLGQGPEFLIYFQGTGAADDSGLPNDRFFAVRPEGSVSTLKIQRTERGDSAVYLCASRPAGEGIHTQYFGPGTRLTVL.

This chain uses TRBV9 with TRBJ1-2; D not certain. The CDR3 loop spans 15 amino acids. V was cut by 0 bases and J by 3 bases, with 12 bases left in between. CDR1 is SGDLS and CDR2 is YYNGEE in the germline V gene. The chain's CDR3 is CASSVGGDKYYGYTF. The CDR3 bases are TGTGCCAGCAGCGTAGGTGGGGATAAGTACTATGGCTACACCTTC.

V gene TRBV4-3 combines with J gene TRBJ1-5; D gene ambiguous. The germline CDR1 and CDR2 sequences are LGHNA and YSLEER. This CDR3 comprises 14 residues. V lost 0 bases to trimming and J lost 6 bases, with 9 bases between them. The CDR3 reads CASSQDVRTQPQHF. CDR3 sequence (DNA): TGCGCCAGCAGCCAAGATGTCCGGACTCAGCCCCAGCATTTT.

The genes are TRBV9 and TRBJ1-1; D gene unclear. This CDR3 region has 14 residues. Germline loops: CDR1 SGDLS, CDR2 YYNGEE. V was clipped by 1 base and J by 1 base, with 8 bases between them. DNA of the CDR3: TGTGCCAGCAGCGTACGATCGAAGAACACTGAAGCTTTCTTT. This gives the protein CASSVRSKNTEAFF.

The chain uses TRBV4-2 and TRBJ1-2; possibly TRBD1 for D (6 bases). Germline V gene lookup returns CDR1 LGHNA and CDR2 YNFKEQ. The V gene lost 0 bases and the J gene lost 4 bases, with 15 bases spanning the gap. The CDR3 runs 16 residues. This CDR3 reads CASSQDRSGAGYGYTF. In nucleotides, the CDR3 is TGTGCCAGCAGCCAAGATCGATCGGGGGCGGGCTATGGCTACACCTTC.

This clone was found a few times. V and J are TRBV30 and TRBJ1-6; D gene uncertain. Trimming shortened V by 8 bases and J by 1 base, and 9 bases separated the two germline ends. CDR3 length: 13 amino acids. Germline V CDR1 and CDR2: GTSNPN, SVGIG (reference sequence). DNA of the CDR3: TGTGCCCGGGAGGTATCCTATAATTCACCCCTCCACTTT. Translation: CAREVSYNSPLHF.

This clone was seen a handful of times. V is TRBV21-1 and J is TRBJ1-2. TRBV21-1 is a recognized pseudogene. CDR3 size: 11 residues. The chain's CDR3 is CASSKVKGYTF. CDR3 coding DNA: TGTGCCAGCAGCAAAGTGAAGGGCTACACCTTC.

This clone has a single count. The genes are TRBV12-5 and TRBJ2-3; D is unresolved. The CDR3 contains 14 residues. Germline CDR1 is LGHNT and CDR2 is FRNRAP. Trimming shortened V by 5 bases and J by 0 bases, and 9 bases separated the two germline ends. The chain's CDR3 is CASGLWSSTDTQYF. DNA for the CDR3: TGTGCTAGTGGTCTATGGAGTAGCACAGATACGCAGTATTTT.

This clone has only one observation. The J gene is TRBJ1-5, the V gene TRBV29-1, with D unclear. The ends were cut back, 6 bases at V and 2 bases at J, with 8 bases in the middle. Looked up from germline, CDR1 is SQVTM and CDR2 is ANQGSEA. The CDR3 runs to 12 residues. DNA of the CDR3: TGCAGCGTGGGAGACGGCAATCAGCCCCAGCATTTT. Its translation is CSVGDGNQPQHF. Variable domain in full (rest from reference TRBV29-1 and TRBJ1-5): SAVISQKPSRDICQRGTSLTIQCQVDSQVTMMFWYRQQPGQSLTLIATANQGSEATYESGFVIDKFPISRPNLTFSTLTVSNMSPEDSSIYLCSVGDGNQPQHFGDGTRLSIL.

The V and J genes are TRBV5-4 and TRBJ2-5; 9 bases fit TRBD2. The germline V gene encodes CDR1 SGHNT and CDR2 YYREEE (reference sequence). This CDR3 is 13 amino acids long. Losses at the gene ends were 9 bases for V and 1 base for J; bases not matched to a gene: 4. CDR3 sequence reads: CAMAGGPQETQYF. The DNA of the CDR3 is TGTGCCATGGCGGGGGGGCCCCAAGAGACCCAGTACTTC.

The genes are TRBV28 and TRBJ2-5; 7 bases fit TRBD1. The length of the CDR3 is 16 residues. CDR1 and CDR2 (germline): MDHEN, SYDVKM. The ends lost 2 bases at V and 1 base at J; junction bases unmatched: 7. CDR3 sequence: CASSLVAGGFQETQYF. Here the CDR3 DNA reads TGTGCCAGCAGTTTAGTGGCAGGGGGTTTCCAAGAGACCCAGTACTTC.

CDR3 region: CASSLMDHRAGQAFF. The CDR3 DNA follows: TGTGCCAGCAGTTTAATGGACCACAGGGCCGGTCAAGCTTTCTTT. The genes are TRBV6-6 and TRBJ1-1, with D perhaps TRBD1 (6 bases). From germline, CDR1 is MNHNY and CDR2 SVGAGI (reference sequence). This CDR3 comprises 15 residues. V lost 4 bases and J 9 bases, leaving 21 bases between the germline ends.

J is TRBJ1-6 and V is TRBV25-1; no reliable D call. V gave up 4 bases and J gave up 4 bases, with 14 bases separating them. The germline V gene encodes CDR1 MGHDK and CDR2 SYGVNS. The length of the CDR3 is 16 residues. CDR3 bases: TGTGCCAGCAGTGCTCTAGCGCGGGGTTATAATTCACCCCTCCACTTT. Its protein product is CASSALARGYNSPLHF. Full variable domain (remainder filled in from reference TRBV25-1 and TRBJ1-6): EADIYQTPRYLVIGTGKKITLECSQTMGHDKMYWYQQDPGMELHLIHYSYGVNSTEKGDLSSESTVSRIRTEHFPLTLESARPSHTSQYLCASSALARGYNSPLHFGNGTRLTVT.

The chain combines TRBV19 with TRBJ2-6; D remains unclear. There are 13 residues in the CDR3. Between the trimmed V and J ends, which lost 5 bases and 1 base, there was a span of 3 bases. The V gene's germline CDR1 is LNHDA and CDR2 SQIVND (reference sequence). The CDR3 region has the DNA TGTGCCAGTAGTCAGTCTGGGGCCAACGTCCTGACTTTC. Protein: CASSQSGANVLTF.

The chain is built from TRBV6-1 and TRBJ1-1; D remains unclear. Trimming removed 5 bases from V and 2 bases from J, with 9 bases in between. Germline assignment: CDR1 MNHNS and CDR2 SASEGT. This CDR3 region has 13 residues. The CDR3 loop is CASSFRANTEAFF. The CDR3 region has the DNA TGTGCCAGCAGTTTCCGGGCCAACACTGAAGCTTTCTTT.

The CDR3 nucleotides read TGTGCCACCAGCAGGTGGCCGGGACAGGGGGATTCACCCCTCCACTTT. The encoded protein is CATSRWPGQGDSPLHF. The J gene is TRBJ1-6, the V gene TRBV15; TRBD1 matches at 11 bases. Trimming at V came to 3 bases and at J to 8 bases, leaving 6 bases not matched to a gene. This CDR3 has 16 amino acids. CDR1 is LNHNV and CDR2 is YYDKDF in the germline V gene (reference sequence).

This rearrangement joins TRBV7-9 to TRBJ1-1, with 7 positions matching TRBD1. The J segment lost 2 bases and the V segment lost 7 bases, leaving 7 bases of the junction unmatched. This CDR3 has 14 amino acids. CDR1 is SEHNR, CDR2 FQNEAQ, per germline (reference sequence). In DNA, the CDR3 is TGTGCCAGCAACCTACAGGGGACTAACACTGAAGCTTTCTTT. Protein product: CASNLQGTNTEAFF.